Here is one T cell receptor (beta chain) with its context. The germline CDR1 and CDR2 sequences are SNHLY and FYNNEI. The CDR3 is 15 amino acids. Trimming left V 7 bases short and J 5 bases short, with 20 bases between. Per the authors' pipeline: Reference gene primers were amplified, and this amplification served to estimate nucleated cell counts. This table comes from immunoSEQ multiplex PCR, and its TCRdb copy is limited to in-frame clones, with some not included. The V and J calls and clone size come from that table; D and trimming were worked out from the DNA. Of 150,000 to 200,000 clones in the sample, roughly 70% were seen once. The sample is drawn from a study of blood T cell repertoires in COVID-19. About the study: PBMCs, B-cell-depleted T cells, or T cells were the source of the cDNA or gDNA that made up the material.

The sample taken for sequencing was peripheral blood. The chain recombines TRBV2 with TRBJ1-1, with unresolved D. The receptor was derived from a woman of 80 years or more with acute or convalescent COVID-19. The chain's CDR3 is CASITLEAPGTEAFF. Written as DNA, the CDR3 is TGTGCCAGCATCACCCTAGAGGCCCCGGGGACTGAAGCTTTCTTT. The full variable domain, rest sourced from reference TRBV2 and TRBJ1-1, is EPEVTQTPSHQVTQMGQEVILRCVPISNHLYFYWYRQILGQKVEFLVSFYNNEISEKSEIFDDQFSVERPDGSNFTLKIRSTKLEDSAMYFCASITLEAPGTEAFFGQGTRLTVV.